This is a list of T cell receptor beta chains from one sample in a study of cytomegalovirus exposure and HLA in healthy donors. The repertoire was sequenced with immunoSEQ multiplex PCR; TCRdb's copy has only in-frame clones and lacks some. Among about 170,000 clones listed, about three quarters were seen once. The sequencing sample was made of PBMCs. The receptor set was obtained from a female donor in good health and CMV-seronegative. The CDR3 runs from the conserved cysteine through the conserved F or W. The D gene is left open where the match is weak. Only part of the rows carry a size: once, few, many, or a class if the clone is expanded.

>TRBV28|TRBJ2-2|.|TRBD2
TGTGCCAGCAGTTTCTCTCTAGCGGGGACCGGGGAGCTGTTTTTT
CASSFSLAGTGELFF
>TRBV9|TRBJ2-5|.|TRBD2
TGTGCCAGCAGCGTAGCCGAAGGACTAGCGGGGGGGCTAGGGACCCAGTACTTC
CASSVAEGLAGGLGTQYF
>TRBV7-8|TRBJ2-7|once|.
TGTGCCAGCAGCTTAGGACAGGAAGGGCAGTACTTC
CASSLGQEGQYF
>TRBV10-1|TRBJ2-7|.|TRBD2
TGCGCCAGCAGTGAGTCGACGGTGGGAGGGGTGTACTTC
CASSESTVGGVYF
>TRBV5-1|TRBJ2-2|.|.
TGCGCCAGCAGCTTACTTGGTGGGGGGGGCCGTGGCACCGGGGAGCTGTTTTTT
CASSLLGGGGRGTGELFF
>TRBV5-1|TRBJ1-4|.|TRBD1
TGCGCCAGCAGCTTTACAGGGGCAACTAATGAAAAACTGTTTTTT
CASSFTGATNEKLFF
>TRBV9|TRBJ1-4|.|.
TGTGCCAGCAGCGAGGGGGGGACGGGGCCTCAGGATGAAAAACTGTTTTTT
CASSEGGTGPQDEKLFF
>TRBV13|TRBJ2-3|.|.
TGTGCCAGCAGCTTAACTGGGCCAAGCACAGATACGCAGTATTTT
CASSLTGPSTDTQYF
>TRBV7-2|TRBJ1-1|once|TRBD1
TGTGCCAGCAGCTTTGCCGGGACAGGGAGGACTGAAGCTTTCTTT
CASSFAGTGRTEAFF
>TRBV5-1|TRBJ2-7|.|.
TGCGCCAGCAGCTTGGATATGGCGGGGTTATCCTACGAGCAGTACTTC
CASSLDMAGLSYEQYF
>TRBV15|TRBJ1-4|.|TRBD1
TGTGCCACCAGCAGAGATCTGACAGGGATACTGTTTTTT
CATSRDLTGILFF
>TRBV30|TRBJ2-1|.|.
TGCGCCTGGAAGCCGGAGAGCTCCTACAATGAGCAGTTCTTC
CAWKPESSYNEQFF
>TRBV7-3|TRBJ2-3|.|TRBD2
TGTGCCAGCAGCGCACGGACTAGCGGAGATACGCAGTATTTT
CASSARTSGDTQYF
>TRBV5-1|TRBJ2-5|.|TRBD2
TGCGCCAGCAGCTTGACGGGGGGGATGGAGACCCAGTACTTC
CASSLTGGMETQYF
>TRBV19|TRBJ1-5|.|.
TGTGCCAGTAGTATTGGGAGGGGGCAGCCCCAGCATTTT
CASSIGRGQPQHF
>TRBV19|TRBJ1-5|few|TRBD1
TGTGCCAGTGCGGGACAGGGGGTTATCGGTCAGCCCCAGCATTTT
CASAGQGVIGQPQHF
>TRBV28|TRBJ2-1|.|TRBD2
TGTGCCAGCAGAAATAGCGGGGGGGCCAATGAGCAGTTCTTC
CASRNSGGANEQFF
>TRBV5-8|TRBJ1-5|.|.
TGTGCCAGCAGTTCTGACAGGACCAATCAGCCCCAGCATTTT
CASSSDRTNQPQHF
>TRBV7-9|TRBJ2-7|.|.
TGTTCCAGCAGCCGCCGGGGATACGAGCAGTACTTC
CSSSRRGYEQYF
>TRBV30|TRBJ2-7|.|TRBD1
TGTGCCTGGCATACCGGGACAGGGGACGAGCAGTACTTC
CAWHTGTGDEQYF
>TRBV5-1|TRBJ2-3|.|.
TGCGCCAGCAGGGGCGACAGGAACACAGATACGCAGTATTTT
CASRGDRNTDTQYF
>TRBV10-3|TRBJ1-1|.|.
TGTGCCACCTCCCCCGCCGCTATGAACACTGAAGCTTTCTTT
CATSPAAMNTEAFF
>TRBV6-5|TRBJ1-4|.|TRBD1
TGTGCCAGCAGTTCCGAGACAGGGTCCAACGAAAAACTGTTTTTT
CASSSETGSNEKLFF